These 27 T cell receptor beta chains came from one sample sequenced in a study of shared clonotypes between healthy human individuals. Assay: immunoSEQ multiplex PCR; the TCRdb copy retains only in-frame clones and omits some. The sample includes approximately 100,000 clones, around 71% of them seen just once. Material for sequencing was memory CD8+ T cells sorted from blood. Subset noted: CD45RO+ cells pooled with CCR7-negative TemRA cells. All receptors derive from a woman aged 25-40 years in good health.

The chain is built from TRBV5-1 and TRBJ2-7, with 9 bases fitting TRBD1. V gave up 3 bases and J gave up 2 bases; unmatched junction bases: 9. This CDR3 contains 16 residues. The germline gives CDR1 SGHRS, CDR2 YFSETQ. The CDR3 DNA reads TGCGCCAGCAGCTGGACCGGGACAGGGCCCCCCTACGAGCAGTACTTC. Translation gives CASSWTGTGPPYEQYF.

The chain has TRBV19 and TRBJ1-2; 7 bases fit TRBD1. There are 14 residues in the CDR3. Germline lookup yields CDR1 LNHDA and CDR2 SQIVND (reference sequence). J was trimmed by 8 bases and V by 4 bases; bases with no gene match: 10. The CDR3 bases are TGTGCCAGTAGTAGTCCCAACAGGGGTCCGGGCTACACCTTC. Protein sequence: CASSSPNRGPGYTF.

The chain has TRBV11-3 and TRBJ2-5, with D possibly TRBD2 on 5 matching bases. The CDR3 loop spans 13 amino acids. Trimming cost V 5 bases and J 7 bases, with 14 bases left between them. Looked up from germline, CDR1 is SGHNT and CDR2 is YENEEA. CDR3: CASSPRGPGTQYF. CDR3 nucleotide sequence: TGTGCCAGCAGCCCCCGAGGGCCTGGGACCCAGTACTTC.

Worth noting for this clone: The same CDR3 arises from other DNA sequences in this sample as well. The J gene is TRBJ2-1, the V gene TRBV6-5, with D tentatively TRBD1 (5 bases). V gave up 5 bases and J gave up 7 bases, with 18 bases separating them. This CDR3 contains 15 residues. Germline V lookup: CDR1 MNHEY, CDR2 SVGAGI. The CDR3 loop reads CASSPGHRMYNEQFF. CDR3 coding DNA: TGTGCCAGCAGTCCCGGACACCGAATGTATAATGAGCAGTTCTTC.

This clone was observed at least ten times. The V gene is TRBV28, the J gene TRBJ2-3; the match to TRBD1 covers 12 bases. J lost 6 bases, V lost 5 bases, and 9 bases had no gene match. This CDR3 spans 16 amino acids. Germline CDR1 and CDR2: MDHEN and SYDVKM. Here the CDR3 DNA reads TGTGCCAGCAGTCGGACCGGGACAGGGGGCTTGGATACGCAGTATTTT. It translates to CASSRTGTGGLDTQYF.

This clone was counted a single time. The chain recombines TRBV10-2 with TRBJ2-5, with 9 bases that match TRBD2. V was clipped by 8 bases and J by 5 bases; unmatched bases: 12. The CDR3 length is 15 residues. CDR1 and CDR2 (germline): WSHSY, SAAADI. CDR3 sequence: CASSRGGRAMETQYF. CDR3 coding DNA: TGCGCCAGCTCCCGGGGCGGGAGGGCCATGGAGACCCAGTACTTC.

The chain is built from TRBV6-5 and TRBJ2-7, with 13 bases identical to TRBD2. CDR1 is MNHEY and CDR2 is SVGAGI in the germline V gene. J gave up 5 bases and V 4 bases, and 5 bases lay outside the gene matches. There are 15 residues in the CDR3. The CDR3: CASSSGLAGANEQYF. DNA for the CDR3: TGTGCCAGCAGTTCCGGACTAGCGGGAGCCAACGAGCAGTACTTC.

The J gene is TRBJ2-1, the V gene TRBV10-3; D might be TRBD1 (5 bases). V dropped 3 bases and J dropped 0 bases, with 12 bases sitting between them. The CDR3 spans 16 residues. CDR1 is ENHRY and CDR2 is SYGVKD in the germline V gene. The CDR3 DNA reads as TGTGCCATCAGTGATCAGGAACAGGTCTCCTACAATGAGCAGTTCTTC. It codes for CAISDQEQVSYNEQFF.

The CDR3 DNA reads as TGTGCCAGCAGTTTCCAGGGACTAGCGGGACTTAGGGAGCAGTACTTC. Protein product: CASSFQGLAGLREQYF. This chain connects TRBV27 to TRBJ2-7, with 13 bases fitting TRBD2. Germline assignment: CDR1 MNHEY and CDR2 SMNVEV (reference sequence). The CDR3 length is 16 residues. The V segment lost 3 bases and the J segment 7 bases; nucleotides outside the gene matches: 9.

The gene calls are TRBV18 and TRBJ1-3; 12 bases match TRBD1. This CDR3 contains 16 residues. Trimming removed 3 bases from V and 1 base from J; junction bases left unmatched: 1. The germline CDR1 and CDR2 sequences are KGHSH and LQKENI. The CDR3 nucleotides read TGTGCCAGCTCACCGGGACAGGGGGCTTCTGGAAACACCATATATTTT. This translates into CASSPGQGASGNTIYF.

The rearrangement links TRBV7-9 to TRBJ2-1, with TRBD2 as a possible D gene (6 bases). CDR3 length: 17 amino acids. Trimming took off 0 bases at V and 6 bases at J, with 18 bases between the two ends. Germline values: CDR1 SEHNR, CDR2 FQNEAQ (reference sequence). CDR3 amino acids: CASSLAQDYAGRNEQFF. CDR3 nucleotide sequence: TGTGCCAGCAGCTTAGCTCAGGACTACGCCGGGCGCAATGAGCAGTTCTTC.

As to this clone: Distinct nucleotide sequences in the sample also encode this CDR3. The chain couples TRBV9 to TRBJ2-1; D is undetermined. This CDR3 is 15 amino acids long. Germline assignment: CDR1 SGDLS and CDR2 YYNGEE. The V gene lost 0 bases and the J gene lost 3 bases, with 10 bases spanning the gap. The CDR3 nucleotides read TGTGCCAGCAGCGTAGTGGGGTCCATCTACAATGAGCAGTTCTTC. Its translation: CASSVVGSIYNEQFF.

V is TRBV10-2 and J is TRBJ2-5; TRBD1 aligns across 7 bases. The CDR3 is 14 amino acids. The V gene's germline CDR1 is WSHSY and CDR2 SAAADI. V trimming: 6 bases; J trimming: 3 bases; junction bases outside the gene matches: 7. The CDR3 reads CASSGTALKETQYF. The CDR3, as DNA: TGCGCCAGCAGCGGGACAGCGCTCAAAGAGACCCAGTACTTC.

This clone showed up just a few times. This chain connects TRBV9 to TRBJ1-1; D is unclear. Trimming took 1 base from V and 2 from J, leaving 9 bases between them. This CDR3 has 14 residues. Per germline, CDR1 SGDLS and CDR2 YYNGEE. CDR3 in DNA: TGTGCCAGCAGCGTACTGGCGGGAAACACTGAAGCTTTCTTT. Amino acid sequence: CASSVLAGNTEAFF.

The V gene is TRBV28, the J gene TRBJ2-7; 7 bases match TRBD1. The germline V gene encodes CDR1 MDHEN and CDR2 SYDVKM. The CDR3 length is 14 residues. Unmatched junction bases numbered 6, after V lost 7 bases and J lost 0 bases. The CDR3 DNA reads as TGTGCCAGCACCTTGGACAGGATCTCCTACGAGCAGTACTTC. Protein sequence: CASTLDRISYEQYF. The whole variable domain, remainder taken from reference TRBV28 and TRBJ2-7, is DVKVTQSSRYLVKRTGEKVFLECVQDMDHENMFWYRQDPGLGLRLIYFSYDVKMKEKGDIPEGYSVSREKKERFSLILESASTNQTSMYLCASTLDRISYEQYFGPGTRLTVT.

The J gene is TRBJ2-7, the V gene TRBV5-1; 8 bases align to TRBD1. Germline trimming cut 4 bases from V and 7 bases from J; bases unmatched to any gene: 10. In germline, CDR1 is SGHRS, CDR2 YFSETQ. The CDR3 has 14 amino acids. CDR3 sequence: CASSQGTGTIEQYF. For the CDR3, the DNA is TGCGCCAGCAGCCAGGGGACAGGTACTATAGAGCAGTACTTC.

The rearrangement links TRBV27 to TRBJ2-7; tentatively, D is TRBD2 (6 bases). Germline loops: CDR1 MNHEY, CDR2 SMNVEV (reference sequence). The germline V and J ends were trimmed by 5 bases and 2 bases, with 13 bases remaining between them. The CDR3 has 14 amino acids. The CDR3 coding sequence is TGTGCCAGCAGTCCGCTAGCGCGACCCTACGAGCAGTACTTC. Translation: CASSPLARPYEQYF.

The V and J genes are TRBV7-9 and TRBJ1-1, with 10 nucleotides matching TRBD1. Germline V gene sequence: CDR1 SEHNR, CDR2 FQNEAQ (reference sequence). The CDR3 totals 16 residues. Trimming at V came to 5 bases and at J to 4 bases, leaving 10 bases not matched to a gene. The CDR3 is CASSLGTGVLGTEAFF. The CDR3 bases are TGTGCCAGCAGCCTCGGGACAGGGGTATTGGGCACTGAAGCTTTCTTT. Using reference TRBV7-9 and TRBJ1-1 for the parts outside the CDR3, the full variable domain is DTGVSQNPRHKITKRGQNVTFRCDPISEHNRLYWYRQTLGQGPEFLTYFQNEAQLEKSRLLSDRFSAERPKGSFSTLEIQRTEQGDSAMYLCASSLGTGVLGTEAFFGQGTRLTVV.

CDR3 amino acids: CASTRTSGGPDTQYF. CDR3 nucleotides: TGTGCCAGCACGAGGACTAGCGGGGGTCCAGATACGCAGTATTTT. The gene calls are TRBV6-1 and TRBJ2-3; 13 nucleotides align to TRBD2. The junction had 5 bases not matched to a gene; V was cut back by 7 bases and J by 4 bases. Germline-derived CDR1 and CDR2 are MNHNS and SASEGT. This CDR3 spans 15 amino acids.

This clone was seen a few times. This rearrangement joins TRBV5-8 to TRBJ1-5, with D perhaps matching TRBD1 (5 bases). CDR1 is SGHTS and CDR2 is YDEGEE in the germline V gene. CDR3 length: 14 residues. The germline V and J ends were trimmed by 0 bases and 3 bases, with 7 bases remaining between them. The CDR3 sequence: CASSLGQLNQPQHF. As DNA, the CDR3 is TGTGCCAGCAGCTTGGGACAGCTCAATCAGCCCCAGCATTTT.

The chain combines TRBV5-1 with TRBJ2-7; D unresolved. Trimming stripped 0 bases from V and 5 bases from J, with 12 bases between. CDR3 length: 14 residues. From germline, CDR1 is SGHRS and CDR2 YFSETQ. In DNA form, the CDR3 reads TGCGCCAGCAGCTTGGACGGTGCATCCAACGAGCAGTACTTC. Protein sequence: CASSLDGASNEQYF.

The chain joins TRBV6-4 to TRBJ2-2; D is perhaps TRBD1 or TRBD2 (5 bases each). This CDR3 spans 14 amino acids. The germline V gene encodes CDR1 MRHNA and CDR2 SNTAGT. Trimming stripped 4 bases from V and 3 bases from J, with 9 bases between. The CDR3 is CASSGGRDTGELFF. Written as DNA, the CDR3 is TGTGCCAGCAGTGGGGGGAGAGACACCGGGGAGCTGTTTTTT.

The V gene is TRBV29-1, the J gene TRBJ2-1; TRBD2 might be the D (6 bases). There are 13 residues in the CDR3. Germline loops: CDR1 SQVTM, CDR2 ANQGSEA. V shed 3 bases and J shed 6 bases, with 12 bases lying between them. As DNA, the CDR3 is TGCAGCGTTGAGGAGGCGGGGTTCAATGAGCAGTTCTTC. Protein: CSVEEAGFNEQFF.

This clone came up a few times. The chain combines TRBV7-8 with TRBJ2-3; TRBD2 might be the D (5 bases). Germline V lookup: CDR1 SGHVS, CDR2 FQNEAQ. The CDR3 runs to 15 residues. Trimming stripped 0 bases from V and 3 bases from J, with 10 bases between. CDR3 coding DNA: TGTGCCAGCAGCTTAGCCGGAGGTACGACAGATACGCAGTATTTT. The encoded protein is CASSLAGGTTDTQYF.

This clone was observed a handful of times. The gene calls are TRBV15 and TRBJ2-7; D not certain. The CDR3 length is 13 residues. V lost 0 bases and J 3 bases, leaving 6 bases between the germline ends. Germline-derived CDR1 and CDR2 are LNHNV and YYDKDF (reference sequence). The CDR3 nucleotides read TGTGCCACCAGCAGAGACAGGTTCTACGAGCAGTACTTC. This encodes CATSRDRFYEQYF.

The chain combines TRBV29-1 with TRBJ2-5; TRBD1 might be the D (5 bases). This CDR3 has 13 residues. CDR1 is SQVTM, CDR2 ANQGSEA, per germline. The V gene lost 0 bases and the J gene lost 2 bases, with 7 bases spanning the gap. CDR3 nucleotide sequence: TGCAGCGTTGAAGAGCGACAGCAAGAGACCCAGTACTTC. It encodes CSVEERQQETQYF.

The chain carries TRBV6-1 and TRBJ2-7; unclear D gene. Trimming pared 6 bases from V and 2 bases from J, leaving 17 bases between. The CDR3 loop spans 15 amino acids. The germline V gene encodes CDR1 MNHNS and CDR2 SASEGT. CDR3 sequence reads: CASRPHLFPTYEQYF. The CDR3 DNA reads as TGTGCCAGCAGACCCCACCTATTCCCGACCTACGAGCAGTACTTC.